One TCR beta chain is described in this entry. Its antigen is not identified. The record originates from a study of shared clonotypes between healthy human individuals. An even split of each subset's genomic DNA across several immunoSEQ plates was performed. TCRdb's table, derived via immunoSEQ multiplex PCR, lists solely in-frame clones and lacks some. The sample shows approximately 2.3 million clones, 80% to 95% of them seen only once. V lost 5 bases to trimming and J lost 2 bases; unmatched junction nucleotides: 5. Looked up from germline, CDR1 is SGHRS and CDR2 is YFSETQ. This CDR3 comprises 14 residues. The study's findings and limits: Non-shared clonotypes showed lower generation probabilities than clonotypes common to all four donors.

Study donors comprised healthy, HIV-negative adults devoid of recent acute infection or vaccination. Splitting the CD4+ cells yielded a CD45RA+ naive subset and a CD45RA-negative memory subset. The rearrangement joins TRBV5-1 to TRBJ2-7; the match to TRBD2 covers 9 bases. The sequenced sample was naive CD4+ T cells from PBMCs. Documented subset: CD45RA+ positively selected. This clonotype was sampled from a man aged 18 to 29 in good health. Some clones in this sample may be carry-over from other donors' samples. The CDR3 here is CASSVAGDAYEQYF. The CDR3 DNA follows: TGCGCCAGCAGTGTAGCGGGGGACGCCTACGAGCAGTACTTC.